This TCR beta chain was sequenced during a study of blood T cell repertoires in COVID-19. Study in general: The study drew acute and convalescent COVID-19 samples from the United States, Italy and Spain. T cells, B-cell-depleted T cells, or PBMCs provided the cDNA or gDNA that served as material.

The CDR3 runs 15 residues. V dropped 4 bases and J dropped 7; count of bases not matched to a gene: 7. Per germline, CDR1 SGDLS and CDR2 YYNGEE. Participants, about 18 to 90 years old, spanned 24 US areas. Assignments of participants to cohorts depended upon their own reported clinical history. This clone appeared a few times. Data came from immunoSEQ multiplex PCR; TCRdb stores just in-frame clones and leaves some out. The repertoire consists of hundreds of thousands of clones, with over 75% occurring once and the leading ten covering under 3%. J is TRBJ1-4 and V is TRBV9; TRBD1 aligns across 10 bases. The clonotype comes from a woman under 30 who had recovered from COVID-19. The sequencing input was PBMCs or T cells enriched from blood (not recorded which). CDR3 coding DNA: TGTGCCAGCAGCCCCCTGGGACAGGGGAGTGAAAAACTGTTTTTT. Translating it yields CASSPLGQGSEKLFF.